This T cell receptor beta chain appears in the sequencing data of a study of patients and donors after allogeneic stem cell transplantation. One entry per CDR3 protein results from TCRdb running MiXCR on the RT-PCR reads. The table shows under 200,000 distinct CDR3 sequences, with approximately 24% occurring only once. After removal of 6 bases from V and 4 bases from J, the junction contained 5 bases not matched to a gene. Germline V gives CDR1 MGHDK, CDR2 SYGVNS. The CDR3 is 14 residues long. This clonotype was detected only once. The chain carries TRBV25-1 and TRBJ2-1, with 8 nucleotides matching TRBD2. The TCR comes from a human donor who was either an allogeneic HSCT recipient or a stem cell or donor lymphocyte infusion donor (not recorded which). It is not recorded whose cells these are; they may come from a transplant donor. The sequencing input was blood, either unsorted or a sorted T cell fraction (not recorded which). The CDR3 DNA reads TGTGCCAGCAGCCTTCCGGGAGGGTACAATGAGCAGTTCTTC. Translated, it gives CASSLPGGYNEQFF. Combining the CDR3 with reference TRBV25-1 and TRBJ2-1 gives the whole variable domain EADIYQTPRYLVIGTGKKITLECSQTMGHDKMYWYQQDPGMELHLIHYSYGVNSTEKGDLSSESTVSRIRTEHFPLTLESARPSHTSQYLCASSLPGGYNEQFFGPGTRLTVL.